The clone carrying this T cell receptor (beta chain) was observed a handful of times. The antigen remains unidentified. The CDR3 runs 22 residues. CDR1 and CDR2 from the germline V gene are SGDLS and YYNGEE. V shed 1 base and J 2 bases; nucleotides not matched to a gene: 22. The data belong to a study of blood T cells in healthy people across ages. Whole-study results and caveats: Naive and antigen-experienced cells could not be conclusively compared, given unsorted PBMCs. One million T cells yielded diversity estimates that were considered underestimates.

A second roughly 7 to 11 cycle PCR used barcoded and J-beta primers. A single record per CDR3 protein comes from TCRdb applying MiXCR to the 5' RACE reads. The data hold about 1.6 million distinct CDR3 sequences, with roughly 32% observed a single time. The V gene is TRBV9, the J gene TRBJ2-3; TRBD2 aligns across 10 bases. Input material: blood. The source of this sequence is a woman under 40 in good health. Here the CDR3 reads CASSVTGGLGSGGSLNTDTQYF. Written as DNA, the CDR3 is TGTGCCAGCAGCGTAACCGGGGGACTGGGTAGCGGGGGGTCTCTCAACACAGATACGCAGTATTTT.